This T cell receptor beta chain was sequenced in a study of cytomegalovirus exposure and HLA in healthy donors. Use of 60 Vbeta and 13 Jbeta primers characterized the PCR. Data came from immunoSEQ multiplex PCR; TCRdb stores just in-frame clones and leaves some out. Among roughly 70,000 clones listed, around 69% were seen once. What was sequenced was PBMCs. The sequence was collected from a human donor in good health.

The CDR3, as DNA: TGTGCCAGCAGCCCAAAGGGACTAGCGAGGAATGAGCAGTTCTTC. Protein product: CASSPKGLARNEQFF. The chain joins TRBV7-3 to TRBJ2-1, with TRBD2 matching over 10 bases. J was trimmed by 7 bases and V by 5 bases; bases with no gene match: 8. This CDR3 is built from 15 residues. Germline CDR1 reads SGHTA; CDR2 reads FQGTGA.